This T cell receptor beta chain was sequenced in a study of graft-versus-host responses after intestinal transplantation. Study-level findings and limits: Subjects displaying graft-donor T cell macrochimerism possessed elevated graft-versus-host to host-versus-graft clonal ratios inside allografts.

Concerning this clone itself: The target antigen is unknown.

Generated by immunoSEQ multiplex PCR, the TCRdb table keeps only in-frame clones and is missing some. The repertoire holds tens of thousands of clones, with nearly 90% as singletons. The sample was unstimulated CD8+ T cells sorted from spleen or lymph node cells, taken before transplant. The TCR was taken from a human donor who was the organ donor for an intestinal transplant.

CDR3 protein: CASSPLGLALNTGELFF. The CDR3 DNA sequence: TGTGCCAGCAGTCCCCTCGGACTAGCATTAAACACCGGGGAGCTGTTTTTT. The chain carries TRBV27 and TRBJ2-2; 8 bases agree with TRBD2. Germline CDR1 and CDR2: MNHEY and SMNVEV (reference sequence). The length of the CDR3 is 17 residues. The junction had 10 bases not matched to a gene; V was cut back by 5 bases and J by 2 bases.